This T cell receptor (beta chain) derives from a study of T cells after yellow fever vaccination. J lost 2 bases, V lost 2 bases, and 5 bases had no gene match. Germline values: CDR1 SGHTA, CDR2 FQGTGA. This CDR3 region has 15 residues. This clonotype was observed a few times. A single record per CDR3 protein comes from TCRdb applying MiXCR to the 5' RACE reads. Of more than 450,000 distinct CDR3 sequences listed, less than 25% are singletons. The chain couples TRBV7-3 to TRBJ2-5; 7 bases agree with TRBD2. The source of this sequence is a man between 18 and 29 years old who received the YFV17D yellow fever vaccine. The input for sequencing was PBMCs, taken less than 25 days after the first yellow fever vaccination. The CDR3 protein is CASSLARGGQETQYF. DNA for the CDR3: TGTGCCAGCAGCTTAGCGCGCGGGGGACAAGAGACCCAGTACTTC.